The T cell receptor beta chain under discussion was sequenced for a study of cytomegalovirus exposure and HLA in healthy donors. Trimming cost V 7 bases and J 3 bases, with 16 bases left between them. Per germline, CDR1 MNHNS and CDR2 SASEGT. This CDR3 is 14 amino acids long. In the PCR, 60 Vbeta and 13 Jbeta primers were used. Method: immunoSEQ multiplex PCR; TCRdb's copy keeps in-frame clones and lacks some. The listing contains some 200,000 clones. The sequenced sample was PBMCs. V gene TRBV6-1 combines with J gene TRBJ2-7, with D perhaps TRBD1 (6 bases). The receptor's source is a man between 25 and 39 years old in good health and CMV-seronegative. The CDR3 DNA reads TGTGCCAGCACCTATGACACAGGGTACTACGAGCAGTACTTC. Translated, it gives CASTYDTGYYEQYF.